These T cell receptor beta chains were read from a single sample in a study of radiotherapy plus CTLA-4 blockade in lung cancer. The table came from immunoSEQ multiplex PCR; TCRdb's copy has only in-frame clones and leaves some out. The data contain about 31,000 clones, less than 75% of them singletons. The sequenced sample was peripheral blood, obtained from a patient treated with radiotherapy plus ipilimumab. These receptors originate from a human donor with non-small cell lung cancer whose response to radiotherapy plus ipilimumab could not be evaluated. CDR3s include the opening cysteine and the closing phenylalanine or tryptophan.

J gene,CDR3 length,V gene,CDR3 protein
TRBJ1-6,15,TRBV28,CASSLISGGNSPLHF
TRBJ2-1,14,TRBV14,CASSGGQGWNEQFF
TRBJ2-7,15,TRBV6-5,CASSPTSGRRNEQYF
TRBJ2-2,16,TRBV19,CASSIGLAGHTGELFF
TRBJ2-3,18,TRBV4-2,CASSQDAGRTPGTDTQYF
TRBJ2-5,17,TRBV7-2,CASSLFPRGKIGETQYF
TRBJ2-3,13,TRBV7-9,CASSLAGADTQYF
TRBJ2-7,14,TRBV6-6,CASSYSKGADEQYF
TRBJ2-7,14,TRBV4-3,CASSQITGGDEQYF
TRBJ2-1,15,TRBV7-2,CASSRFGTSLNEQFF
TRBJ2-2,17,TRBV5-1,CASSRNPDRVNTGELFF
TRBJ2-7,11,TRBV19,CASRGEAEQYF
TRBJ2-1,11,TRBV7-9,CASSLDSSGFF
TRBJ1-5,14,TRBV2,CASSEIYSNQPQHF
TRBJ2-3,14,TRBV29-1,CSVQAGTSTDTQYF
TRBJ1-1,14,TRBV7-2,CASTRDRQNTEAFF
TRBJ2-5,13,TRBV7-7,CASSPGKQETQYF
TRBJ1-1,16,TRBV9,CASSRQGSSSYTEAFF
TRBJ2-5,15,TRBV5-1,CASSLSAPAVETQYF
TRBJ1-1,15,TRBV5-4,CASSMRVLGSTEAFF
TRBJ1-1,13,TRBV30,CAWTSGANTEAFF
TRBJ2-7,16,TRBV21-1,CASSKKGTDLAYEQYF
TRBJ1-1,15,TRBV2,CASRGQGVWNTEAFF
TRBJ2-2,16,TRBV19,CASSMGADSNTGELFF
TRBJ2-1,13,TRBV6-6,CASRSAGGNEQFF
TRBJ2-1,13,TRBV19,CASSRGRYNEQFF
TRBJ1-2,11,TRBV2,CASWTGVGYTF
TRBJ2-1,12,TRBV7-6,CASSLDAGTQFF
TRBJ2-1,15,TRBV5-4,CASSYSGSPDNEQFF
TRBJ2-7,14,TRBV28,CASSLRDRGYEQYF
TRBJ1-1,13,TRBV6-5,CASSYRLNTEAFF
TRBJ1-2,14,TRBV19,CASISGTGGSSYTF
TRBJ2-2,14,TRBV5-1,CASSSTTETGELFF
TRBJ2-7,14,TRBV19,CASRRGQGSYEQYF
TRBJ2-1,15,TRBV18,CASSPSGSPYNEQFF
TRBJ2-5,15,TRBV7-2,CASSFQAGGGETQYF
TRBJ2-2,17,TRBV7-2,CASSSQRSGRGAGELFF
TRBJ2-1,14,TRBV10-3,CAISVQRSYNEQFF
TRBJ1-6,15,TRBV19,CASSINGFTHSPLHF
TRBJ2-1,16,TRBV6-6,CASPTRQGSAYNEQFF
TRBJ1-5,14,TRBV7-9,CASSLGQGDQPQHF
TRBJ2-7,14,TRBV18,CASSPLKEGHEQYF
TRBJ1-2,15,TRBV19,CASSIREQGNYGYTF
TRBJ1-2,13,TRBV10-3,CAISDGGGTGYTF
TRBJ2-7,15,TRBV6-5,CASSYRTSGTYEQYF
TRBJ2-5,16,TRBV9,CASSPSGRGGRETQYF